The 23 T cell receptor beta chains presented below share a single source sample, sequenced in a study of blood T cell repertoires in COVID-19. The table came from immunoSEQ multiplex PCR; TCRdb's copy has only in-frame clones and leaves some out. Found here are roughly 410,000 clones, approximately 88% of them singletons; the top ten hold about 1.2%. Sequences were obtained from peripheral blood. Receptor source: a man aged 35 to 55 with acute or convalescent COVID-19.

V usage is TRBV18 and J usage is TRBJ1-2; the D gene is possibly TRBD1 (5 bases). This CDR3 is built from 15 residues. Germline V lookup: CDR1 KGHSH, CDR2 LQKENI. V lost 5 bases to trimming and J lost 8 bases, with 21 bases between them. The CDR3 here is CASSSDRTPPRGYTF. Written as DNA, the CDR3 is TGTGCCAGCTCATCAGACAGAACCCCCCCCCGAGGCTACACCTTC.

The DNA for the CDR3 is TGTGCCAGCAGTTTAGGGCGGGAGCTCCCAGATACGCAGTATTTT. It codes for CASSLGRELPDTQYF. The chain joins TRBV28 to TRBJ2-3, with 7 nucleotides matching TRBD2. There are 15 residues in the CDR3. Germline loops: CDR1 MDHEN, CDR2 SYDVKM. V was clipped by 2 bases and J by 4 bases; unmatched bases: 6. Together with reference TRBV28 and TRBJ2-3, the CDR3 gives the full variable domain: DVKVTQSSRYLVKRTGEKVFLECVQDMDHENMFWYRQDPGLGLRLIYFSYDVKMKEKGDIPEGYSVSREKKERFSLILESASTNQTSMYLCASSLGRELPDTQYFGPGTRLTVL.

The rearrangement joins TRBV12-5 to TRBJ1-1, with 7 positions matching TRBD1. J gave up 11 bases and V 0 bases, and 12 bases lay outside the gene matches. The CDR3 has 15 residues. The germline V gene has CDR1 LGHNT and CDR2 FRNRAP. The chain's CDR3 is CASGLVRGGTVKAFF. The CDR3 DNA reads as TGTGCTAGTGGTTTGGTACGGGGGGGGACAGTCAAGGCTTTCTTT.

The chain has TRBV27 and TRBJ2-1; 12 bases fit TRBD2. This CDR3 region has 17 residues. V was pared by 3 bases and J by 2 bases, with 5 bases of the junction left unmatched. Germline lookup yields CDR1 MNHEY and CDR2 SMNVEV (reference sequence). CDR3 sequence: CASSFGLAGLPYNEQFF. The CDR3 DNA sequence: TGTGCCAGCAGTTTTGGACTAGCGGGGCTCCCCTACAATGAGCAGTTCTTC.

The V gene is TRBV5-8, the J gene TRBJ2-5, with 9 nucleotides matching TRBD2. Trimming cost V 0 bases and J 5 bases; bases outside gene matches: 11. Looked up from germline, CDR1 is SGHTS and CDR2 is YDEGEE. The CDR3 totals 17 residues. As DNA, the CDR3 is TGTGCCAGCAGCTTGGACAGCGGGAGGCCCAAGGGGGAGACCCAGTACTTC. This codes for CASSLDSGRPKGETQYF.

The genes are TRBV7-2 and TRBJ2-7; 7 bases fit TRBD2. Germline assignment: CDR1 SGHTA and CDR2 FQGNSA. Germline trimming cut 3 bases from V and 2 bases from J; bases unmatched to any gene: 10. The length of the CDR3 is 16 residues. CDR3 region: CASSFGPSRGAYEQYF. The CDR3 DNA is TGTGCCAGCAGCTTCGGCCCGAGCCGGGGGGCCTACGAGCAGTACTTC.

The chain couples TRBV30 to TRBJ1-3; D remains unclear. Germline V gene sequence: CDR1 GTSNPN, CDR2 SVGIG (reference sequence). Trimming cost V 3 bases and J 0 bases, with 12 bases left between them. The CDR3 is 15 amino acids. The CDR3 DNA follows: TGTGCCTGGAGGGCAGGTAGAGACTCTGGAAACACCATATATTTT. Its translation: CAWRAGRDSGNTIYF.

The chain carries TRBV19 and TRBJ2-3, with 8 bases lining up with TRBD1. Germline CDR1 and CDR2: LNHDA and SQIVND (reference sequence). CDR3 length equals 14 residues. Trimming at V came to 8 bases and at J to 2 bases, leaving 6 bases not matched to a gene. DNA of the CDR3: TGTGCCAGTGGACAGGGCTCCGCCACAGATACGCAGTATTTT. Translating it yields CASGQGSATDTQYF.

The rearrangement joins TRBV7-2 to TRBJ1-1; D is uncertain. This CDR3 contains 14 residues. The germline gives CDR1 SGHTA, CDR2 FQGNSA. Between the trimmed V and J ends, which lost 1 base and 5 bases, there was a span of 11 bases. The DNA for the CDR3 is TGTGCCAGCAGCTTAGATCCGGGCGGGACTGAAGCTTTCTTT. This encodes CASSLDPGGTEAFF.

The rearrangement joins TRBV7-2 to TRBJ2-2, with D perhaps matching TRBD2 (6 bases). V shed 1 base and J shed 6 bases, with 15 bases lying between them. This CDR3 has 16 amino acids. Germline V CDR1 and CDR2: SGHTA, FQGNSA. The DNA of the CDR3 is TGTGCCAGCAGCTTAGGCAATCGCGGCGGGGCCGGGGAGCTGTTTTTT. This translates into CASSLGNRGGAGELFF.

The chain links TRBV14 to TRBJ1-4; D gene unclear. In germline, CDR1 is SGHDN, CDR2 FVKESK. Trimming pared 0 bases from V and 7 bases from J, leaving 12 bases between. The CDR3 runs 15 residues. The DNA of the CDR3 is TGTGCCAGCAGCCAAGAATCGAGGAGGGCTGAAAAACTGTTTTTT. Translating gives CASSQESRRAEKLFF.

This rearrangement joins TRBV27 to TRBJ2-7, with 10 nucleotides matching TRBD1. With V trimmed by 5 bases and J by 2 bases, 3 bases remained unmatched. This CDR3 is built from 14 residues. Germline V gene data show CDR1 as MNHEY and CDR2 as SMNVEV (reference sequence). CDR3 region: CASSPGQGPYEQYF. As DNA, the CDR3 is TGTGCCAGCAGTCCGGGACAGGGGCCCTACGAGCAGTACTTC.

The CDR3 nucleotides are TGCGCCAGCAGCCAAAATACAGGGCGCTATAGCAATCAGCCCCAGCATTTT. Translated: CASSQNTGRYSNQPQHF. The chain links TRBV4-1 to TRBJ1-5; possibly TRBD1 for D (6 bases). Germline-derived CDR1 and CDR2 are MGHRA and YSYEKL. V was clipped by 2 bases and J by 0 bases, with 14 bases between them. This CDR3 contains 17 residues.

This chain uses TRBV28 with TRBJ1-1, with 8 bases that match TRBD1. The J segment lost 0 bases and the V segment lost 7 bases, leaving 7 bases of the junction unmatched. Germline CDR1 reads MDHEN; CDR2 reads SYDVKM. The CDR3 totals 15 residues. For the CDR3, the DNA is TGTGCCAGCACCCCCGGGACAGGTATGAACACTGAAGCTTTCTTT. It is translated as CASTPGTGMNTEAFF.

This clone appeared a few times. The J gene is TRBJ2-5, the V gene TRBV9; 9 positions match TRBD2. Trimming at V came to 4 bases and at J to 5 bases, leaving 9 bases not matched to a gene. Germline assignment: CDR1 SGDLS and CDR2 YYNGEE. This CDR3 is 15 amino acids long. CDR3 region: CASSPPGTSRETQYF. CDR3 coding DNA: TGTGCCAGCAGCCCCCCTGGGACTAGCCGTGAGACCCAGTACTTC.

The chain is built from TRBV18 and TRBJ1-5; 8 positions agree with TRBD1. V gave up 3 bases and J gave up 6 bases; unmatched junction bases: 7. Germline V CDR1 and CDR2: KGHSH, LQKENI. CDR3 length: 15 residues. CDR3 sequence: CASSPGQGRPQPQHF. For the CDR3, the DNA is TGTGCCAGCTCACCCGGACAGGGTAGGCCTCAGCCCCAGCATTTT.

This chain links TRBV10-3 with TRBJ1-6; 10 bases match TRBD1. Germline CDR1 reads ENHRY; CDR2 reads SYGVKD. This CDR3 is built from 15 residues. V gave up 6 bases and J gave up 8 bases; unmatched junction bases: 7. The CDR3 bases are TGTGCCATCAGGTCAACCGGGACAGGGGATTCACCCCTCCACTTT. Its translation: CAIRSTGTGDSPLHF.

This clone was seen a single time. The V call is TRBV30, the J call TRBJ1-1; D is perhaps TRBD1 (5 bases). CDR3 length: 12 residues. The V gene lost 8 bases and the J gene lost 0 bases, with 10 bases spanning the gap. The germline gives CDR1 GTSNPN, CDR2 SVGIG (reference sequence). The CDR3 region is CALGGLNTEAFF. CDR3 DNA sequence: TGTGCCCTGGGGGGGTTGAACACTGAAGCTTTCTTT.

This clone came up a few times. This sequence joins TRBV28 and TRBJ2-3; D gene unclear. This CDR3 contains 14 residues. V gave up 7 bases and J gave up 0 bases, with 11 bases separating them. Germline CDR1 and CDR2: MDHEN and SYDVKM. The CDR3 sequence is CASKIPTSTDTQYF. CDR3 bases: TGTGCCAGCAAAATCCCGACTAGCACAGATACGCAGTATTTT.

The chain employs TRBV6-5 and TRBJ2-1, with D tentatively TRBD2 (6 bases). V lost 6 bases to trimming and J lost 10 bases, with 13 bases between them. The CDR3 covers 12 residues. The germline V gene encodes CDR1 MNHEY and CDR2 SVGAGI. CDR3 coding DNA: TGTGCCAGCAGCCGCCGACTAGGGGAGCAGTTCTTC. This codes for CASSRRLGEQFF.

V usage is TRBV6-7 and J usage is TRBJ2-7; 8 bases align to TRBD1. TRBV6-7 is designated an ORF whose function remains uncertain. Trimming at V came to 0 bases and at J to 2 bases, leaving 6 bases not matched to a gene. The CDR3 totals 16 residues. The CDR3 coding sequence is TGTGCCAGCAGTTACTCCCGGGACAGGCGGCCCTACGAGCAGTACTTC. Translated, it gives CASSYSRDRRPYEQYF.

This rearrangement joins TRBV6-2 or TRBV6-3 to TRBJ2-7; TRBD1 agrees at 7 bases. The CDR3 totals 15 residues. Germline assignment: CDR1 MNHEY and CDR2 SVGEGT. V shed 6 bases and J 0 bases; nucleotides not matched to a gene: 8. The chain's CDR3 is CASSPGTASSYEQYF. CDR3 DNA: TGTGCCAGCAGCCCCGGGACAGCGAGCTCCTACGAGCAGTACTTC.

The chain links TRBV10-3 to TRBJ1-1; D unresolved. Germline lookup yields CDR1 ENHRY and CDR2 SYGVKD. The CDR3 runs 11 residues. Trimming left V 6 bases short and J 3 bases short, with 5 bases between. CDR3 loop: CAISQDTEAFF. CDR3 DNA sequence: TGTGCCATCAGCCAGGACACTGAAGCTTTCTTT.